Reported below is one TCR beta chain. Its cognate antigen is unknown. The CDR3 spans 15 residues. Germline V gene sequence: CDR1 SGHTA, CDR2 FQGNSA. This sample is drawn from a study of CXCR3-negative and CXCR3-positive naive CD8 T cells. The study, taken as a whole, reports: TRB CDR3 hydrophobicity was greater in CXCR3-positive naive cells than in CXCR3-negative naive cells.

In preparing the TRB cDNA libraries, 5' RACE with UMI labels was used. TCRdb reanalyzed the 5' RACE reads and collapses them to one entry per CDR3 protein, without DNA. The sample's table shows some 120,000 distinct CDR3 sequences. Sequences were obtained from naive CXCR3+ CD8+ T cells from blood. Subset indicated: CD45RO-CCR7+CD27+CD95- naive CD8+ T cells expressing CXCR3 (TNR3+). The sequence came from a human donor in good health. Some clones in this sample may be carry-over from other donors' samples. This chain uses TRBV7-2 with TRBJ2-7; TCRdb names TRBD2, which stays unverified in the absence of DNA. This CDR3 reads CASSLWGGGANEQYF.